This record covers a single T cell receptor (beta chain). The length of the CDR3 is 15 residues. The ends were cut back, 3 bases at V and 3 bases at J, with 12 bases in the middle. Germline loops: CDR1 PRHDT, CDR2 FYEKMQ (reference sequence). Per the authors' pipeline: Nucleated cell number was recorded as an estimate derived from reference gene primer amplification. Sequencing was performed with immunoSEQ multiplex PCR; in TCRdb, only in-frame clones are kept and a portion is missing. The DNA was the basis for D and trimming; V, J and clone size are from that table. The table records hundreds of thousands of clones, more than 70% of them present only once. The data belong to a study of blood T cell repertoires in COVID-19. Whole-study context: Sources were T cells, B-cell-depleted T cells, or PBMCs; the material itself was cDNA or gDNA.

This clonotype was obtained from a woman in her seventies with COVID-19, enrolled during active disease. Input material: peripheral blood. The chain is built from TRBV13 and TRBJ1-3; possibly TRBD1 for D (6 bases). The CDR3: CASSFYRAFGNTIYF. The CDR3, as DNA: TGTGCCAGCAGCTTTTACAGGGCCTTTGGAAACACCATATATTTT.